This T cell receptor beta chain stems from a study of human T cells and chemical hapten exposure. Study context: Application of 0.01% DPC to the upper back was done by patch test, with a reading at 6 days.

Unique molecular identifiers were affixed to discrete cDNA molecules within the library. TCRdb reprocessed the RACE reads via MiXCR and lists one record per CDR3 protein. The sample comprises about 190,000 distinct CDR3 sequences, around a quarter of which are singletons, and 2.5% rests with the top ten. Regarding time point: patch test 3, about 24 weeks after DPC sensitization. Noted treatment: therapeutic diphenylcyclopropenone sensitization with weekly scalp DPC. Study-wide results and limits: The formation of large CDR3 similarity clusters by expanded TCRs significantly exceeded that of controls. TCRs at high frequency, those above 1 in 1000, did not change with DPC sensitization.

This clonotype was counted a few times. The antigen is unknown. CDR1 and CDR2 from the germline V gene are MNHNS and SASEGT. The CDR3 sequence is 15 residues long. V shed 6 bases and J 6 bases; nucleotides not matched to a gene: 7. This clonotype originated in a woman aged 40 to 50 with alopecia areata. Some clones in this sample may be carry-over from other donors' samples. The J gene is TRBJ2-3, the V gene TRBV6-1; 12 bases align to TRBD2. The sequences come from whole blood, collected in connection with sensitization to the hapten diphenylcyclopropenone (DPC). The CDR3 loop reads CASSRLAGEGDTQYF. The CDR3 bases are TGTGCCAGCAGCCGACTAGCGGGAGAGGGGGATACGCAGTATTTT.